This T cell receptor (beta chain) was captured by sequencing in a study of blood T cells in healthy people across ages. The second PCR ran roughly 7 to 12 cycles with a sample-barcoded 5' primer and J-beta primers. TCRdb reprocessed the 5' RACE reads via MiXCR and lists one record per CDR3 protein. The sample has fewer than 2,000,000 distinct CDR3 sequences, about 32% seen once. The study drew donors from healthy Caucasian individuals in Russia aged roughly 6 to 90. This CDR3 is built from 15 residues. The germline V and J ends were trimmed by 2 bases and 4 bases, with 15 bases remaining between them.

The chain links TRBV12-3 or TRBV12-4 to TRBJ2-7, with D possibly TRBD1 on 5 matching bases. This TCR derives from a woman aged 30 to 39 in good health. The sequenced sample consisted of blood. The CDR3 is CASSLSQGSGYEQYF. As DNA, the CDR3 is TGTGCCAGCAGTTTAAGTCAGGGCAGTGGTTACGAGCAGTACTTC.